The T cell receptor (beta chain) under discussion was sequenced for a study of blood T cell repertoires in COVID-19. At the level of the study: Samples of COVID-19 (acute and convalescent) were obtained from the United States, Italy and Spain. PBMCs, B-cell-depleted T cells, or T cells were the source of the cDNA or gDNA that made up the material.

This CDR3 is 13 amino acids long. Trimming cost V 2 bases and J 4 bases, with 8 bases left between them. Germline assignment: CDR1 MDHEN and CDR2 SYDVKM. In the authors' methods: Reference gene primers were amplified, and this amplification served to estimate nucleated cell counts. Here immunoSEQ multiplex PCR was the method, and the copy in TCRdb shows in-frame clones only, minus some. That table is the source of V, J and clone size, and D and trimming were worked out from the DNA. Here the sample spans 120,000 to 150,000 clones, over 75% being singletons. The V gene is TRBV28, the J gene TRBJ1-2; no firm D call. The source is a man aged 60-69 years with active or convalescent COVID-19. What was sequenced was peripheral blood. CDR3 DNA: TGTGCCAGCAGTTTAGGTCACTCCTATGGCTACACCTTC. It codes for CASSLGHSYGYTF.